The present TCR beta chain was sequenced within a study of T cell responses to AZD1222 COVID-19 vaccine. About this clone itself: As yet, its antigen is unknown.

Researchers grouped second doses given at about 4 or about 12 weeks into one pool. Germline CDR1 reads SGDLS; CDR2 reads YYNGEE. This CDR3 spans 14 amino acids. Trimming cost V 0 bases and J 5 bases; bases outside gene matches: 3. Assay used: immunoSEQ multiplex PCR; TCRdb lists only in-frame clones, some missing. The sample carries about 140,000 clones, 90% recorded once. General observations from the study: Donors, mostly white British, included more females; clonal diversity was possibly underestimated. Recipients of two AZD1222 doses showed rising Spike-specific TCR breadth and depth. Spike was spanned by vaccine-associated CD4 TCRs, which were dominant at 160-218 and 743-854.

This receptor was taken from an adult who received the AZD1222 COVID-19 vaccine. The V call is TRBV9, the J call TRBJ2-7, with 9 nucleotides matching TRBD2. Sequenced material: peripheral blood, taken 28 days after the second AZD1222 dose. The CDR3: CASSVVPSGNEQYF. The CDR3 DNA follows: TGTGCCAGCAGCGTAGTCCCTAGCGGGAACGAGCAGTACTTC.